The 2 T cell receptor beta chains below come from one sample, sequenced in a study of cytomegalovirus exposure and HLA in healthy donors (dated 2017 in TCRdb). The library was built by means of the immunoSEQ multiplex PCR assay. A mixture of 60 forward primers for TCR Vbeta segments and 13 reverse primers for TCR Jbeta segments was used in the multiplex PCR. The source is immuneACCESS, and TCRdb retained only in-frame sequences with V and J called. Part of the clones is not carried over; for the studies checked, unresolved V genes explain less than half of this, and the remainder is unexplained. The sample table records fewer than 75,000 clones; roughly 84% of these occur just once. Of the sample, around 4.1% falls within the top ten clones. The sample consisted of PBMCs. Receptors originate from a man aged 25-45 years in good health and CMV-seronegative.

A single count supports this clone. J is TRBJ2-3 and V is TRBV7-9, with D perhaps matching TRBD2 (6 bases). The CDR3 has 15 residues. Germline values: CDR1 SEHNR, CDR2 FQNEAQ (reference sequence). Deletions cut 1 base from V and 1 base from J, with 9 bases between. The CDR3 bases are TGTGCCAGCAGCTTAGGTGGCGGGGGCACAGATACGCAGTATTTT. It yields the protein CASSLGGGGTDTQYF.

V is TRBV4-1 and J is TRBJ2-1; TRBD2 agrees at 7 bases. This CDR3 region has 16 residues. The V gene's germline CDR1 is MGHRA and CDR2 YSYEKL. With 4 bases clipped from V and 0 bases from J, the junction kept 6 bases outside the gene matches. In DNA, the CDR3 is TGCGCCAGCAGCCCTTTACTAGCGCCCTCCTACAATGAGCAGTTCTTC. This sequence encodes CASSPLLAPSYNEQFF.